What follows is one T cell receptor beta chain and its context. There is no known antigen for this receptor. For sequencing, a NextSeq 550 was employed. The Human TCR Profiling Kit (MiLaboratory) was used to make UMI-labeled 5' RACE TRB cDNA libraries. cDNA synthesis used the entire amount of extracted RNA, and PCR amplification then used the entire amount of cDNA produced. The libraries were made side by side, with each library going through the same number of PCR cycles. The study's processing was this. With a requirement of at least two reads per UMI, MIGEC and MiXCR extracted about 50,000 +/- 10,000 unique UMI-labeled TRB cDNA molecules per library. Each library averaged 40,000 +/- 10,000 functional in-frame TRB CDR3 nucleotide clonotypes without stop codons. After each sample was downsampled to 5000 UMI-labeled TRB molecules, VDJtools was used to calculate diversity metrics such as normalized Shannon-Wiener and Chao1. Clonotype-size-weighted physicochemical properties of the central five CDR3 residues (interaction energy, strength, volume and Kidera factor 4) were computed in VDJtools. TCRdb reprocessed the raw reads; every CDR3 protein sequence is a single record, and DNA is not supplied. The V and J calls here are based on TCRdb, not the publication. This sample's table contains 60,000 to 70,000 distinct CDR3 sequences. The ten top clones hold under 0.8% of the sample.

The data are from a study of CXCR3-negative and CXCR3-positive naive CD8 T cells (dated by TCRdb to between 2018 and 2021). Study-level background: In total, about 135 million TRB reads were obtained, or roughly 1.5 +/- 0.3 million reads per library. Diversity and physicochemical repertoire analyses were performed on about a dozen donors pooled from two independent experiments. For the TRBV-TRBJ cluster analysis, the naive subsets came from 5 or 6 donors, while the memory cells came from 3 donors. Results and caveats for the whole study, not just this receptor: Compared with CXCR3-negative naive cells, CXCR3-positive naive cells had TRB CDR3s with higher hydrophobicity (lower Kidera factor 4), lower energy, and higher strength and volume indices. Naive CXCR3-negative and CXCR3-positive cells from the same donor showed similar TRBV-TRBJ usage, whereas memory cells showed distinct patterns. Freshly isolated PBMCs were used for most assays because CXCR3 expression partially decreased after cryopreservation. Comparably high repertoire diversity was found in both naive subsets, whereas much lower repertoire diversity was found in memory CD8+ T cells. Surface CD5, linked to self-reactivity in mice, was comparable between naive subsets; TCR interaction strength was therefore also inferred from TRB CDR3 physicochemical properties.

Each CD8+ T cell subset was flow-sorted in triplicate, with 250,000 to 350,000 cells per subset placed directly into RLT lysis buffer. Naive CD8+ T cells were defined stringently as CD45RO-CCR7+CD27+CD95- to exclude memory contaminants. Peripheral blood mononuclear cells were isolated from buffy coats by standard density gradient centrifugation. Naive CXCR3-negative and CXCR3-positive CD8+ T cells were flow-sorted on a FACSAria III. An RNeasy Mini Kit was used to extract total RNA from the sorted cells. Based on the germline V gene, the CDR1 and CDR2 sequences are SGHRS and YFSETQ. The CDR3 measures 16 amino acids from cysteine to phenylalanine. No DNA sequence is on record.

The V and J segments used are TRBV5-1 and TRBJ2-3; the TCRdb call, TRBD2, lacks DNA for checking. This receptor was taken from a human donor in good health. Some clones in this sample may be carry-over from other donors' samples. The sample taken for sequencing was naive CXCR3+ CD8+ T cells from blood. The cell subset or site label, read with the paper, signifies: CD45RO-CCR7+CD27+CD95- naive CD8+ T cells expressing CXCR3 (TNR3+). The CDR3 is CASSLLSGASTDTQYF.